This TCR beta chain was retrieved from a study of vaccination effects on CD4 cells after COVID-19. Expansion with viral peptide pools was applied to antigen-specific CD4+ T cells by the ViraFEST assay prior to sequencing. Subsequent to a culture period of about ten days, CD4+ T cells were isolated. None of these healthy vaccinees had been infected with SARS-CoV-2 before vaccination. This clone occurred a few times. Its antigen is not identified. This CDR3 spans 15 amino acids. Trimming stripped 4 bases from V and 4 bases from J, with 16 bases between. The germline CDR1 and CDR2 sequences are SGHDN and FVKESK. Data came from immunoSEQ multiplex PCR; TCRdb stores just in-frame clones and leaves some out. The table shows tens of thousands of clones, with more than 60% occurring only once.

The receptor comes from a human donor who received a COVID-19 vaccine. The gene calls are TRBV14 and TRBJ1-2; weak D call: TRBD1 (6 bases). The sample consisted of CD4+ T cells from PBMCs cultured with SARS-CoV-2 spike peptides, taken before COVID-19 vaccination. The CDR3 here is CASSPQGTRRYGYTF. CDR3 nucleotide sequence: TGTGCCAGCAGCCCACAGGGTACAAGACGCTATGGCTACACCTTC.